What follows are 5 T cell receptor beta chains derived from one specimen sequenced in a study of T-cell memory formation after mild COVID-19. In TCRdb, the 5' RACE reads were re-called with MiXCR into one record per CDR3 protein. The sample has about 500,000 distinct CDR3 sequences; roughly 21% are singletons. Sample: PBMCs or a T cell subset sorted from them (not recorded which). These receptors came from an adult woman who had mild COVID-19 (a few samples of this study predate the infection). Cell type and time point are not known.

The chain uses TRBV2 and TRBJ1-1; D is uncertain. This CDR3 has 11 amino acids. Germline CDR1 is SNHLY and CDR2 is FYNNEI. V shed 4 bases and J shed 12 bases, with 12 bases lying between them. CDR3 DNA sequence: TGTGCCAGCAGTGGATCCCGGATCACTTTCTTT. Its protein is CASSGSRITFF.

The genes are TRBV6-2 or TRBV6-3 and TRBJ2-6; D not resolved. The ends were cut back, 4 bases at V and 0 bases at J, with 7 bases in the middle. There are 15 residues in the CDR3. The germline V gene has CDR1 MNHEY and CDR2 SVGEGT. In DNA, the CDR3 is TGTGCCAGCAGTTCCCCTTACTCTGGGGCCAACGTCCTGACTTTC. Translation: CASSSPYSGANVLTF.

In nucleotides, the CDR3 is TGCGCCAGCAGCCAAGTGGGAAGGGCCCGCCAGAACTATGGCTACACCTTC. Translated, it gives CASSQVGRARQNYGYTF. The chain combines TRBV4-1 with TRBJ1-2; no definite D call. Germline V CDR1 and CDR2: MGHRA, YSYEKL. CDR3 length equals 17 residues. Trimming stripped 1 base from V and 2 bases from J, with 17 bases between.

This clonotype was observed a few times. V is TRBV6-5 and J is TRBJ2-1, with 10 nucleotides matching TRBD2. J lost 5 bases, V lost 0 bases, and 7 bases had no gene match. Looked up from germline, CDR1 is MNHEY and CDR2 is SVGAGI. The CDR3 loop spans 17 amino acids. The CDR3 nucleotides are TGTGCCAGCAGTTACTCGCGAGGGACTAGCGCAAACAATGAGCAGTTCTTC. Its protein product is CASSYSRGTSANNEQFF.

This clonotype was seen a few times. The rearrangement joins TRBV9 to TRBJ2-5; a weak D match, TRBD2 (6 bases). Germline values: CDR1 SGDLS, CDR2 YYNGEE. The length of the CDR3 is 16 residues. Trimming took 3 bases from V and 5 from J, leaving 20 bases between them. CDR3 sequence: CASSEDTGAPEETQYF. Here the CDR3 DNA reads TGTGCCAGCAGCGAGGATACGGGAGCTCCGGAGGAGACCCAGTACTTC.